The T cell receptor (beta chain) described here comes from a study of identical twins. This clonotype was detected many times. Antigen specificity is unknown. Overall study results and limits: Models underestimated how often monozygotic twins shared out-of-frame TCR alpha. Memory repertoires lacked the insertion deficit that abundant cord blood beta clonotypes showed. Within twin pairs, the out-of-frame alpha sequences they shared showed excess low generation probability.

Each CDR3 protein gets one entry after TCRdb re-called the 5' RACE reads with MiXCR. The sample holds around 670,000 distinct CDR3 sequences; around 6% are singletons and the top ten take around 1.9%. Germline lookup yields CDR1 MNHNS and CDR2 SASEGT. The CDR3 sequence is 15 residues long. Between the trimmed V and J ends, which lost 6 bases and 0 bases, there was a span of 12 bases. The sequence came from a man aged 18 to 30 in good health. The chain has TRBV6-1 and TRBJ1-3, with a tentative D call TRBD1 (5 bases). The sample taken for sequencing was naive T cells sorted from blood. CDR3 nucleotides: TGTGCCAGCAGCCGGGGCAGTGCCTCTGGAAACACCATATATTTT. Translated: CASSRGSASGNTIYF.